This paragraph reports one TCR beta chain. Its antigen is as yet unknown. The data are from a study of response to subunit inactivated influenza vaccine. General study findings and limits: Each seasonal flu vaccination may recruit only limited new T cells, authors suggested.

One entry per CDR3 protein, called by TCRdb with MiXCR from the RT-PCR reads. The sample has hundreds of thousands of distinct CDR3 sequences, 11% seen once. Another study also made use of these data, one on T cells expressing NK-cell markers. That work contributes: Production of TCR beta cDNA relied on 5'RACE template switching with UMIs. The leading position in the CD3+CD56-NKG2C+ fraction of a few donors also went to these clonotypes.

This sequence originates from a man aged 50 to 60 who received an inactivated influenza vaccine. The sequencing used PBMCs from blood, collected on the day of vaccination.

CDR3 sequence: CASSARPEGIDTQYF. DNA of the CDR3: TGCGCCAGCAGCGCTCGTCCCGAGGGCATAGATACGCAGTATTTT. V usage is TRBV5-1 and J usage is TRBJ2-3; D perhaps matches TRBD2 (5 bases). Germline values: CDR1 SGHRS, CDR2 YFSETQ. This CDR3 is built from 15 residues. V dropped 4 bases and J dropped 5 bases, with 17 bases sitting between them.